Following are 29 T cell receptor beta chains from one sample sequenced in a study of T cell responses to AZD1222 COVID-19 vaccine. Profiling relied on immunoSEQ multiplex PCR, and the TCRdb table lists in-frame clones only, not all of them. The table lists approximately 150,000 clones, roughly 88% of them singletons. The specimen comprised peripheral blood, sampled 28 days after the second AZD1222 dose. These receptors all stem from an adult who received the AZD1222 COVID-19 vaccine.

This clone was recorded once. The chain combines TRBV18 with TRBJ2-1; 7 bases are a match to TRBD1. Germline assignment: CDR1 KGHSH and CDR2 LQKENI. There are 15 residues in the CDR3. The V and J ends lost 0 bases and 3 bases, in that order; junction bases with no gene match: 2. CDR3 nucleotide sequence: TGTGCCAGCTCACCACCGGGGACAGACTACAATGAGCAGTTCTTC. Protein sequence: CASSPPGTDYNEQFF.

This chain joins TRBV5-4 and TRBJ2-7, with 8 bases fitting TRBD2. Unmatched junction bases numbered 3, after V lost 2 bases and J lost 2 bases. Germline V gives CDR1 SGHNT, CDR2 YYREEE (reference sequence). CDR3 length: 14 residues. The CDR3 DNA is TGTGCCAGCAGCTTTGGGCGGGGGGCCTACGAGCAGTACTTC. Translating it yields CASSFGRGAYEQYF.

The chain combines TRBV5-1 with TRBJ2-2; D might be TRBD2 (5 bases). Germline V gene lookup returns CDR1 SGHRS and CDR2 YFSETQ. V was trimmed by 2 bases and J by 2 bases, leaving 7 bases between them. The CDR3 covers 14 residues. This CDR3 is CASSFGLNTGELFF. In nucleotides, the CDR3 is TGCGCCAGCAGCTTCGGACTCAACACCGGGGAGCTGTTTTTT.

The chain has TRBV6-8 and TRBJ2-3, with unresolved D. Trimming removed 6 bases from V and 2 bases from J, with 12 bases in between. CDR1 is MNHGY, CDR2 SAAAGT, per germline. This CDR3 comprises 14 residues. The CDR3 coding sequence is TGTGCCAGCAGAACGGACCCAAACACAGATACGCAGTATTTT. Translating it yields CASRTDPNTDTQYF.

This sequence joins TRBV28 and TRBJ1-5; 8 nucleotides agree with TRBD1. The V segment lost 3 bases and the J segment 3 bases; nucleotides outside the gene matches: 4. This CDR3 comprises 15 residues. In germline, CDR1 is MDHEN, CDR2 SYDVKM. CDR3 DNA: TGTGCCAGCAGTTTGGACAGGGCCCTCAATCAGCCCCAGCATTTT. Translation gives CASSLDRALNQPQHF.

This clone has a single count. The J gene is TRBJ2-1, the V gene TRBV20-1, with TRBD2 identical over 9 bases. CDR1 is DFQATT, CDR2 SNEGSKA, per germline (reference sequence). V gave up 3 bases and J gave up 2 bases; unmatched junction bases: 5. The CDR3 totals 15 residues. CDR3 sequence (DNA): TGCAGTGCTAGTAGACTAGCGGAACCCTACAATGAGCAGTTCTTC. It specifies CSASRLAEPYNEQFF.

This clone was seen only once. The chain employs TRBV19 and TRBJ2-7, with D possibly called TRBD1 or TRBD2 (5 bases each). The CDR3 is made up of 15 amino acids. V dropped 5 bases and J dropped 3 bases, with 17 bases sitting between them. Germline V gene sequence: CDR1 LNHDA, CDR2 SQIVND (reference sequence). The CDR3 nucleotides are TGTGCCAGTAGTCCGCAAGGGACGGCCTTCTACGAGCAGTACTTC. It yields the protein CASSPQGTAFYEQYF.

J is TRBJ1-4 and V is TRBV5-1; D remains unclear. Between the trimmed V and J ends, which lost 1 base and 0 bases, there was a span of 7 bases. Germline CDR1 reads SGHRS; CDR2 reads YFSETQ. There are 15 residues in the CDR3. The CDR3 protein is CASSLWEATNEKLFF. CDR3 DNA: TGCGCCAGCAGCTTGTGGGAAGCAACTAATGAAAAACTGTTTTTT.

This rearrangement joins TRBV7-8 to TRBJ1-5; D possibly corresponds to TRBD1 (5 bases). Trimming removed 2 bases from V and 3 bases from J, with 11 bases in between. Germline CDR1 and CDR2: SGHVS and FQNEAQ. The CDR3 length is 15 residues. The CDR3 is CASSLSGGPNQPQHF. CDR3 DNA sequence: TGTGCCAGCAGCTTATCGGGGGGACCCAATCAGCCCCAGCATTTT.

The rearrangement links TRBV5-5 to TRBJ1-1; D call uncertain. CDR3 size: 14 residues. Trimming left V 0 bases short and J 3 bases short, with 9 bases between. Germline CDR1 is SGHKS and CDR2 is YYEKEE (reference sequence). The CDR3: CASSLGTSYTEAFF. CDR3 sequence (DNA): TGTGCCAGCAGCTTGGGCACCTCCTACACTGAAGCTTTCTTT.

The genes are TRBV5-5 and TRBJ1-1; TRBD1 matches at 7 bases. The CDR3 runs to 16 residues. The germline V gene encodes CDR1 SGHKS and CDR2 YYEKEE (reference sequence). After removal of 0 bases from V and 3 bases from J, the junction contained 8 bases not matched to a gene. CDR3 protein: CASSLDRGNMDTEAFF. The CDR3 DNA reads TGTGCCAGCAGCTTGGACAGGGGAAATATGGACACTGAAGCTTTCTTT.

This clone was seen once. The rearrangement links TRBV10-3 to TRBJ1-1; D not resolved. The CDR3 is 14 residues long. Per germline, CDR1 ENHRY and CDR2 SYGVKD. V shed 4 bases and J shed 0 bases, with 9 bases lying between them. CDR3: CAISGTALNTEAFF. CDR3 nucleotide sequence: TGTGCCATCAGTGGGACGGCTTTGAACACTGAAGCTTTCTTT.

The genes are TRBV6-5 and TRBJ2-2; possibly TRBD2 for D (6 bases). V dropped 6 bases and J dropped 3 bases, with 14 bases sitting between them. The CDR3 is made up of 15 amino acids. Germline CDR1 is MNHEY and CDR2 is SVGAGI. The CDR3 loop reads CASRGLGGDTGELFF. The CDR3 nucleotides are TGTGCCAGCAGAGGGCTGGGGGGAGACACCGGGGAGCTGTTTTTT.

Only one count was recorded for this clone. The V call is TRBV7-8, the J call TRBJ1-5; weak D call: TRBD1 (6 bases). Trimming took 1 base from V and 2 from J, leaving 9 bases between them. This CDR3 spans 15 amino acids. Germline V gene data show CDR1 as SGHVS and CDR2 as FQNEAQ. The CDR3 reads CASSLGRGRNQPQHF. The DNA of the CDR3 is TGTGCCAGCAGCTTAGGCAGGGGACGCAATCAGCCCCAGCATTTT.

The chain recombines TRBV9 with TRBJ1-3; 7 bases align to TRBD1. The CDR3 is made up of 17 amino acids. Germline-derived CDR1 and CDR2 are SGDLS and YYNGEE. J lost 1 base, V lost 4 bases, and 11 bases had no gene match. This CDR3 is CASSQRRGQVSGNTIYF. DNA of the CDR3: TGTGCCAGCAGCCAAAGGAGGGGGCAAGTGTCTGGAAACACCATATATTTT.

V usage is TRBV5-1 and J usage is TRBJ2-7; no firm D call. V was trimmed by 0 bases and J by 1 base, leaving 11 bases between them. Germline V lookup: CDR1 SGHRS, CDR2 YFSETQ. CDR3 size: 15 residues. The DNA of the CDR3 is TGCGCCAGCAGCTTGGGAGTGGGATCTTCCTACGAGCAGTACTTC. This translates into CASSLGVGSSYEQYF.

V and J are TRBV12-3 or TRBV12-4 and TRBJ1-1; 7 bases fit TRBD1. The trim removed 5 bases at V and 9 bases at J, leaving 6 bases unmatched. The CDR3 has 12 residues. The CDR3 region has the DNA TGTGCCAGCAGTACTCTGACAGGGAAAGCTTTCTTT. Translated, it gives CASSTLTGKAFF.

The chain combines TRBV2 with TRBJ2-1, with 14 bases aligning to TRBD2. In germline, CDR1 is SNHLY, CDR2 FYNNEI. V lost 8 bases, J lost 9 bases, and 9 bases stayed unmatched. CDR3 size: 15 residues. For the CDR3, the DNA is TGTGCCAGCGCCCGACTAGCGGGGGGGCGCGGTGAGCAGTTCTTC. This gives the protein CASARLAGGRGEQFF.

The genes are TRBV5-5 and TRBJ2-7; possibly TRBD2 for D (6 bases). The ends were cut back, 2 bases at V and 0 bases at J, with 18 bases in the middle. CDR1 is SGHKS and CDR2 is YYEKEE in the germline V gene (reference sequence). There are 17 residues in the CDR3. The CDR3 here is CASSFGGEWVGSYEQYF. DNA for the CDR3: TGTGCCAGCAGCTTCGGGGGAGAGTGGGTCGGCTCCTACGAGCAGTACTTC.

This rearrangement joins TRBV7-9 to TRBJ2-3, with 7 bases lining up with TRBD2. In germline, CDR1 is SEHNR, CDR2 FQNEAQ (reference sequence). V lost 0 bases to trimming and J lost 3 bases; unmatched junction nucleotides: 6. This CDR3 has 16 amino acids. The CDR3 sequence: CASSLALGLETDTQYF. The CDR3 DNA reads TGTGCCAGCAGCTTAGCGCTAGGACTAGAGACAGATACGCAGTATTTT.

The V call is TRBV19, the J call TRBJ1-5; D is unresolved. V lost 3 bases and J 0 bases, leaving 12 bases between the germline ends. CDR3 length equals 16 residues. Looked up from germline, CDR1 is LNHDA and CDR2 is SQIVND (reference sequence). CDR3 nucleotides: TGTGCCAGTAGTATCTGGGCGGATGATAGCAATCAGCCCCAGCATTTT. As protein: CASSIWADDSNQPQHF. The full variable domain, rest sourced from reference TRBV19 and TRBJ1-5, is DGGITQSPKYLFRKEGQNVTLSCEQNLNHDAMYWYRQDPGQGLRLIYYSQIVNDFQKGDIAEGYSVSREKKESFPLTVTSAQKNPTAFYLCASSIWADDSNQPQHFGDGTRLSIL.

This clone was picked up one time. The chain has TRBV7-9 and TRBJ1-2; TRBD1 agrees at 7 bases. The J segment lost 14 bases and the V segment lost 7 bases, leaving 16 bases of the junction unmatched. CDR1 SEHNR and CDR2 FQNEAQ come from the germline V gene (reference sequence). This CDR3 has 13 residues. The CDR3 protein is CASNLGGGQANTF. As DNA, the CDR3 is TGTGCCAGCAACCTAGGGGGAGGACAGGCGAATACCTTC.

The chain has TRBV10-3 and TRBJ1-5; a possible D gene is TRBD1 (5 bases). The V and J ends lost 3 bases and 1 base respectively, with 10 bases between them. The CDR3 contains 15 residues. Germline V gives CDR1 ENHRY, CDR2 SYGVKD. Here the CDR3 reads CAISDGRVSNQPQHF. The CDR3 DNA follows: TGTGCCATCAGTGATGGCAGGGTAAGCAATCAGCCCCAGCATTTT.

The chain uses TRBV2 and TRBJ1-1; no clear D gene. CDR3 size: 14 residues. In germline, CDR1 is SNHLY, CDR2 FYNNEI. V dropped 6 bases and J dropped 1 base, with 12 bases sitting between them. CDR3 DNA: TGTGCCAGCAGCCACTTGATGGGGAACACTGAAGCTTTCTTT. It yields the protein CASSHLMGNTEAFF.

The genes are TRBV3-1 (or the pseudogene TRBV3-2) and TRBJ1-1; D might be TRBD1 (6 bases). The V gene's germline CDR1 is LGHDT and CDR2 YNNKEL (reference sequence). Trimming removed 4 bases at V and 6 bases at J, with 18 bases between. CDR3 length: 15 amino acids. The CDR3 sequence is CASSRTQGVVPEAFF. In DNA form, the CDR3 reads TGTGCCAGCAGCCGAACACAGGGAGTTGTTCCTGAAGCTTTCTTT.

The chain recombines TRBV20-1 with TRBJ1-2; no clear D. Germline loops: CDR1 DFQATT, CDR2 SNEGSKA (reference sequence). V was cut by 7 bases and J by 3 bases, with 9 bases left in between. This CDR3 region has 11 residues. CDR3: CSVYGDYGYTF. As DNA, the CDR3 is TGCAGTGTATACGGGGACTATGGCTACACCTTC.

The chain carries TRBV13 and TRBJ1-1; no definite D call. The CDR3 has 14 amino acids. Trimming left V 2 bases short and J 5 bases short, with 12 bases between. The germline V gene encodes CDR1 PRHDT and CDR2 FYEKMQ (reference sequence). CDR3 sequence reads: CASSLRAPRTEAFF. As DNA, the CDR3 is TGTGCCAGCAGCTTACGGGCCCCGAGGACTGAAGCTTTCTTT.

The chain links TRBV5-1 to TRBJ1-5; TRBD1 is a possible D gene (6 bases). CDR3 length: 15 amino acids. V lost 4 bases, J lost 0 bases, and 11 bases lay in between. Germline values: CDR1 SGHRS, CDR2 YFSETQ. The CDR3 here is CASSQGTASNQPQHF. The DNA of the CDR3 is TGCGCCAGCAGCCAGGGGACGGCTAGCAATCAGCCCCAGCATTTT. The whole variable domain, filled in from reference TRBV5-1 and TRBJ1-5, reads KAGVTQTPRYLIKTRGQQVTLSCSPISGHRSVSWYQQTPGQGLQFLFEYFSETQRNKGNFPGRFSGRQFSNSRSEMNVSTLELGDSALYLCASSQGTASNQPQHFGDGTRLSIL.

This clone was observed once. V gene TRBV11-2 combines with J gene TRBJ2-3, with 7 positions matching TRBD1. The CDR3 consists of 14 residues. Germline CDR1 and CDR2: SGHAT and FQNNGV. J was trimmed by 4 bases and V by 5 bases; bases with no gene match: 6. CDR3 sequence (DNA): TGTGCCAGCAGCAACCAACAGGGGCCAGATACGCAGTATTTT. Translating it yields CASSNQQGPDTQYF.